These 5 T cell receptor beta chains were all obtained from the same sample, sequenced in a study of OX40 agonist ivuxolimab in advanced cancers. Clones were sequenced by immunoSEQ multiplex PCR, and TCRdb holds only the in-frame ones, with some missing. The sample shows over 70,000 clones, about 87% of them seen only once. The sequencing used CD4+ or CD8+ T cells sorted from blood, collected in a trial of the OX40 agonist ivuxolimab. These receptors were obtained from an adult with an advanced solid tumor such as melanoma, head and neck, liver or kidney cancer.

The gene calls are TRBV7-7 and TRBJ2-2; TRBD2 aligns across 8 bases. Germline V gene lookup returns CDR1 SSHAT and CDR2 FNYEAQ (reference sequence). Germline trimming cut 5 bases from V and 7 bases from J; bases unmatched to any gene: 9. The CDR3 is 15 amino acids. The CDR3 reads CASSPPGSGIGELFF. In DNA, the CDR3 is TGTGCCAGCAGCCCCCCGGGTAGCGGGATCGGGGAGCTGTTTTTT. The variable domain in full, completed from reference TRBV7-7 and TRBJ2-2, reads GAGVSQSPRYKVTKRGQDVTLRCDPISSHATLYWYQQALGQGPEFLTYFNYEAQPDKSGLPSDRFSAERPEGSISTLTIQRTEQRDSAMYRCASSPPGSGIGELFFGEGSRLTVL.

In DNA, the CDR3 is TGTGCCAGCAGCCTCCGGGACTACTACGGGGAGACCCAGTACTTC. Translated, it gives CASSLRDYYGETQYF. This chain joins TRBV5-5 and TRBJ2-5; 7 nucleotides align to TRBD2. In germline, CDR1 is SGHKS, CDR2 YYEKEE (reference sequence). With V trimmed by 4 bases and J by 5 bases, 11 bases remained unmatched. The CDR3 is 15 residues long.

The genes are TRBV19 and TRBJ2-7, with 9 nucleotides matching TRBD1. CDR3 length: 15 residues. Germline V lookup: CDR1 LNHDA, CDR2 SQIVND (reference sequence). Trimming removed 2 bases from V and 2 bases from J; junction bases left unmatched: 4. CDR3 amino acids: CASSITQGAAYEQYF. As DNA, the CDR3 is TGTGCCAGTAGTATAACACAGGGGGCGGCCTACGAGCAGTACTTC.

V gene TRBV11-3 combines with J gene TRBJ2-1; 9 bases are shared with TRBD2. This CDR3 is 15 amino acids long. The ends lost 6 bases at V and 2 bases at J; junction bases unmatched: 5. CDR1 is SGHNT, CDR2 YENEEA, per germline. The CDR3 spells CASSPSSGTYNEQFF. The CDR3 DNA sequence: TGTGCCAGCAGTCCCTCTAGCGGGACCTACAATGAGCAGTTCTTC.

The gene calls are TRBV9 and TRBJ1-6, with TRBD1 matching over 10 bases. Germline loops: CDR1 SGDLS, CDR2 YYNGEE. This CDR3 contains 16 residues. The V gene end was trimmed by 0 bases and the J gene end by 10 bases; junction bases not matched to a gene: 7. CDR3 protein: CASSVAGTGVGSPLHF. The CDR3 bases are TGTGCCAGCAGCGTAGCGGGGACAGGGGTCGGGTCACCCCTCCACTTT.